What follows are 8 T cell receptor beta chains derived from one specimen sequenced in a study of identical twins. From the 5' RACE reads, TCRdb called clonotypes with MiXCR, one entry per CDR3 protein. The data hold some 790,000 distinct CDR3 sequences, with approximately 18% observed a single time. This same sample was also part of a study on T cells expressing NK-cell markers.

The specimen was PBMCs. The receptors derive from a woman between 18 and 30 years old in good health.

CDR3 DNA: TGTGCCAGCACCAGGCGGGAGGGGGCCAATGAGCAGTTCTTC. This translates into CASTRREGANEQFF. The J gene is TRBJ2-1, the V gene TRBV12-3 or TRBV12-4, with 9 bases aligning to TRBD2. This CDR3 contains 14 residues. V shed 7 bases and J 6 bases; nucleotides not matched to a gene: 7.

The chain carries TRBV20-1 and TRBJ2-4, with 9 bases fitting TRBD2. With V trimmed by 6 bases and J by 5 bases, 11 bases remained unmatched. Germline CDR1 and CDR2: DFQATT and SNEGSKA (reference sequence). The CDR3 loop spans 15 amino acids. Here the CDR3 reads CSAEPAGGVENIQYF. CDR3 nucleotides: TGCAGTGCCGAACCGGCGGGAGGGGTGGAAAACATTCAGTACTTC.

The chain uses TRBV29-1 and TRBJ2-6; 11 positions match TRBD1. V lost 7 bases and J lost 0; bases outside the gene matches: 5. This CDR3 has 16 residues. Per the germline V gene, CDR1 is SQVTM and CDR2 is ANQGSEA. CDR3 coding DNA: TGCAGCGCCTGGACAGGGGGCTACTCTGGGGCCAACGTCCTGACTTTC. Amino acid sequence: CSAWTGGYSGANVLTF.

In this sample, this clonotype turned up a few times. The chain combines TRBV7-3 with TRBJ1-1, with 8 bases lining up with TRBD1. The CDR3 sequence is 15 residues long. From germline, CDR1 is SGHTA and CDR2 FQGTGA. The junction had 10 bases not matched to a gene; V was cut back by 2 bases and J by 8 bases. Here the CDR3 DNA reads TGTGCCAGCAGCTTAGGGGTAGGACAGGGAGGGGAAGCTTTCTTT. It translates to CASSLGVGQGGEAFF.

In its sample, this clonotype was seen a few times. The chain carries TRBV24-1 and TRBJ2-1, with 10 bases that match TRBD2. CDR1 and CDR2 from the germline V gene are KGHDR and SFDVKD. The CDR3 is 16 amino acids. With 3 bases clipped from V and 15 bases from J, the junction kept 16 bases outside the gene matches. The CDR3 protein is CATSDPTGLAVDRWFF. Written as DNA, the CDR3 is TGTGCCACCAGTGATCCCACCGGACTAGCGGTAGACCGCTGGTTCTTC.

To note about this clonotype: One end of the junction varies from germline; a read error may be responsible. The gene calls are TRBV27 and TRBJ2-3; D possibly corresponds to TRBD1 (5 bases). This CDR3 is 14 amino acids long. Germline V gene sequence: CDR1 MNHEY, CDR2 SMNVEV (reference sequence). Here the CDR3 reads CTSMFDSTTDTQYF. The CDR3 DNA follows: TGTACCAGCATGTTCGACAGTACCACAGATACGCAGTATTTT.

This rearrangement joins TRBV5-6 to TRBJ2-7; D is possibly TRBD2 (7 bases). The germline V and J ends were trimmed by 0 bases and 6 bases, with 19 bases remaining between them. The CDR3 spans 16 residues. The germline CDR1 and CDR2 sequences are SGHDT and YYEEEE. The CDR3 DNA follows: TGTGCCAGCAGCTTGGTGGGGGCTAGCGGAGGCGGCGAGCAGTACTTC. It is translated as CASSLVGASGGGEQYF.

In DNA form, the CDR3 reads TGTGCCAGCAGTTCTCCCAGGACTAGCAGCGGGGAGCTGTTTTTT. Protein: CASSSPRTSSGELFF. This chain uses TRBV6-5 with TRBJ2-2; TRBD2 matches 8 bases. V was pared by 4 bases and J by 7 bases, with 8 bases of the junction left unmatched. The germline V gene has CDR1 MNHEY and CDR2 SVGAGI. The CDR3 sequence is 15 residues long.